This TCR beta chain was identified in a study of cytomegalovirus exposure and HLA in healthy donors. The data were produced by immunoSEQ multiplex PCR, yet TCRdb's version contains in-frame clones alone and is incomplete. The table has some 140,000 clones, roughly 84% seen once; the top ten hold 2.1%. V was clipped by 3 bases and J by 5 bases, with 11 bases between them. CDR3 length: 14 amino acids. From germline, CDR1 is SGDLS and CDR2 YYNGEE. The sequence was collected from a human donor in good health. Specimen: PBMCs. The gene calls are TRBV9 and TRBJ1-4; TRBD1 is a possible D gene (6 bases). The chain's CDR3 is CASSGPRGNEKLFF. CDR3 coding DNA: TGTGCCAGCAGCGGACCGAGGGGGAATGAAAAACTGTTTTTT.